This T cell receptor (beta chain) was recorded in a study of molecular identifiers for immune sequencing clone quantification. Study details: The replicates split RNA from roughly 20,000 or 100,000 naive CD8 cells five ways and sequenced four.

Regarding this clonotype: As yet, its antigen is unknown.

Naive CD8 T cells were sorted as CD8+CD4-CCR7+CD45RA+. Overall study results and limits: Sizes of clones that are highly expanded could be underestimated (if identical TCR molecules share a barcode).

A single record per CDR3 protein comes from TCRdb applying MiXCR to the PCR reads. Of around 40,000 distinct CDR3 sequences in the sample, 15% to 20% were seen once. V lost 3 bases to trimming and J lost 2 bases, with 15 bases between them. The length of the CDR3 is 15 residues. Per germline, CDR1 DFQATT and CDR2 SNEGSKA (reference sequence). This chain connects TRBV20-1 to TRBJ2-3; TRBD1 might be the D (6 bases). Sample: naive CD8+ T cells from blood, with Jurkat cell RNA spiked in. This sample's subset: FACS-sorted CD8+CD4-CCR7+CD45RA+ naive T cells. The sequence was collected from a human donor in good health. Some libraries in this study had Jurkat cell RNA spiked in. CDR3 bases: TGCAGTGCTAGGGGATCAGGGGACCTCACAGATACGCAGTATTTT. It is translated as CSARGSGDLTDTQYF.